One sample yielded the 5 T cell receptor beta chains listed below, sequenced in a study of response to subunit inactivated influenza vaccine. A single record per CDR3 protein comes from TCRdb applying MiXCR to the RT-PCR reads. The sample carries under 750,000 distinct CDR3 sequences, 10% to 15% recorded once. Specimen: PBMCs from blood, collected on the day of vaccination. These receptor sequences come from a man over 45 who received an inactivated influenza vaccine.

As concerns this clonotype: The DNA is omitted, as the CDR3 cannot be located on it reliably, and the CDR3 follows TCRdb's listing. The chain uses TRBV21-1 and TRBJ2-7; the D call TRBD1 from the table was never checked on the DNA. TRBV21-1 counts as a pseudogene. Ends included, the CDR3 has 20 residues. CDR3 sequence: CASSKSLFGTGNFVSYEQYF.

This clonotype was counted a few times. The gene calls are TRBV28 and TRBJ2-5; the D is unclear. Germline CDR1 reads MDHEN; CDR2 reads SYDVKM. V was trimmed by 2 bases and J by 2 bases, leaving 15 bases between them. CDR3 length: 16 amino acids. Here the CDR3 reads CASSLRPGRVQETQYF. CDR3 bases: TGTGCCAGCAGTTTACGACCCGGTCGCGTACAAGAGACCCAGTACTTC.

This clonotype was detected ten times or more. This chain joins TRBV4-2 and TRBJ2-3, with 8 bases identical to TRBD2. V shed 5 bases, J shed 0 bases, and the junction held 4 bases outside the gene matches. The CDR3 spans 15 residues. From germline, CDR1 is LGHNA and CDR2 YNFKEQ. CDR3 bases: TGTGCCAGCAGCTCGGCGGGGGGAAGCACAGATACGCAGTATTTT. Protein: CASSSAGGSTDTQYF.

The chain is built from TRBV30 and TRBJ1-1; D uncertain. The CDR3 runs to 12 residues. The V and J ends lost 4 bases and 7 bases respectively, with 13 bases between them. CDR1 is GTSNPN and CDR2 is SVGIG in the germline V gene (reference sequence). The CDR3 region has the DNA TGTGCCTGGATCCCGGGCCGTGGTGAAGCTTTCTTT. Protein product: CAWIPGRGEAFF.

A few counts support this clonotype. The chain is built from TRBV12-3 or TRBV12-4 and TRBJ1-6; 8 bases are a match to TRBD1. The length of the CDR3 is 15 residues. V was pared by 5 bases and J by 7 bases, with 7 bases of the junction left unmatched. The CDR3 spells CASSTSRQGNSPLHF. The CDR3 DNA sequence: TGTGCCAGCAGTACAAGCAGACAGGGGAATTCACCCCTCCACTTT.